The T cell receptor beta chain described here comes from a study of cytomegalovirus exposure and HLA in healthy donors. The PCR contained 60 Vbeta and 13 Jbeta primers. TCRdb's copy holds only in-frame clones and misses some; the assay was immunoSEQ multiplex PCR. The sample holds roughly 130,000 clones, approximately 74% seen once. Germline lookup yields CDR1 ENHRY and CDR2 SYGVKD. There are 14 residues in the CDR3. V was pared by 10 bases and J by 1 base, with 16 bases between. Study results and caveats: Across donors, most TCRs were seen rarely, yet some public ones were widespread. The authors later found most CMV-associated TCR beta chains appeared HLA-restricted. Among TCR beta chains of equal frequency, HLA-associated ones were more clonally expanded in a later analysis.

About this clone itself: The antigen remains undetermined.

This chain links TRBV10-3 with TRBJ1-1, with a tentative D call TRBD1 (5 bases). The receptor comes from a man aged 35 to 55 in good health and CMV-seropositive. The sequenced material came from PBMCs. The CDR3 DNA reads TGTGCCACCCTGGCGGCAGGGCCGAACACTGAAGCTTTCTTT. Protein: CATLAAGPNTEAFF.